What follows are 24 T cell receptor beta chains derived from one specimen sequenced in a study of T-cell reconstitution after alpha-beta-depleted transplantation in children. It was with unique molecular identifiers that the TCRbeta library was prepared. TCRdb recomputed calls from the PCR reads with MiXCR, one row per CDR3 protein. This sample has approximately 400,000 distinct CDR3 sequences, with about 11% found just once. The material sequenced was PBMCs from the stem cell graft donor, taken from the stem cell graft. The origin of the receptors is a human donor who donated a stem cell graft to a child with acute myeloid leukemia.

The chain joins TRBV7-9 to TRBJ2-5, with TRBD1 identical over 9 bases. V shed 5 bases and J 4 bases; nucleotides not matched to a gene: 5. The CDR3 loop spans 14 amino acids. CDR1 SEHNR and CDR2 FQNEAQ come from the germline V gene (reference sequence). As DNA, the CDR3 is TGTGCCAGCAGCGGGGACAGGGAGGCAGAGACCCAGTACTTC. Translated, it gives CASSGDREAETQYF.

This rearrangement joins TRBV7-9 to TRBJ1-2; possibly TRBD1 for D (5 bases). CDR1 is SEHNR and CDR2 is FQNEAQ in the germline V gene (reference sequence). This CDR3 has 14 amino acids. The ends were cut back, 5 bases at V and 2 bases at J, with 12 bases in the middle. The CDR3 DNA is TGTGCCAGCAGCATTTCGACAGAGAACTATGGCTACACCTTC. Amino acid sequence: CASSISTENYGYTF.

In this sample, this clonotype turned up a few times. The V and J genes are TRBV20-1 and TRBJ2-1; TRBD2 matches at 9 bases. The germline CDR1 and CDR2 sequences are DFQATT and SNEGSKA (reference sequence). This CDR3 comprises 15 residues. V trimming: 1 base; J trimming: 6 bases; junction bases outside the gene matches: 7. This CDR3 reads CSARASSGGGNEQFF. Here the CDR3 DNA reads TGCAGTGCTAGAGCTAGTAGCGGGGGTGGCAATGAGCAGTTCTTC.

In its sample, this clonotype was seen a few times. V gene TRBV7-9 combines with J gene TRBJ1-4; D not resolved. V gave up 3 bases and J gave up 5 bases, with 13 bases separating them. Germline V CDR1 and CDR2: SEHNR, FQNEAQ (reference sequence). The CDR3 extends over 15 amino acids. CDR3 nucleotides: TGTGCCAGCAGCTTTCCGGGCGCTACCAATGAAAAACTGTTTTTT. It encodes CASSFPGATNEKLFF.

This sequence joins TRBV14 and TRBJ2-1, with 12 nucleotides matching TRBD2. With 1 base clipped from V and 12 bases from J, the junction kept 7 bases outside the gene matches. The germline CDR1 and CDR2 sequences are SGHDN and FVKESK. The CDR3 is made up of 15 amino acids. This CDR3 is CASSQVPSGRAGQFF. The CDR3 nucleotides read TGTGCCAGCAGCCAAGTCCCTAGCGGGAGGGCCGGGCAGTTCTTC.

This clonotype has just a few counts. The chain links TRBV18 to TRBJ1-5, with 8 bases matching TRBD1. This CDR3 region has 16 residues. V shed 3 bases and J 4 bases; nucleotides not matched to a gene: 8. Per the germline V gene, CDR1 is KGHSH and CDR2 is LQKENI. The CDR3, as DNA: TGTGCCAGCTCACCCCCCGGACAGGGCGTGAATCAGCCCCAGCATTTT. Translation gives CASSPPGQGVNQPQHF.

This chain joins TRBV11-2 and TRBJ2-3, with D possibly TRBD2 on 6 matching bases. Germline V gene lookup returns CDR1 SGHAT and CDR2 FQNNGV. This CDR3 comprises 16 residues. V shed 0 bases and J shed 2 bases, with 12 bases lying between them. The chain's CDR3 is CASSLDLSGITDTQYF. CDR3 sequence (DNA): TGTGCCAGCAGCTTAGATCTTAGCGGAATCACAGATACGCAGTATTTT.

This clonotype showed up just a few times. The V call is TRBV16, the J call TRBJ2-4; a weak D match, TRBD1 (6 bases). The CDR3 extends over 15 amino acids. CDR1 is KGHSY and CDR2 is FQNENV in the germline V gene. Trimming took off 0 bases at V and 6 bases at J, with 12 bases between the two ends. This chain's CDR3 is CASSQSLQGRNIQYF. CDR3 DNA: TGTGCCAGCAGCCAATCGCTACAGGGTCGAAACATTCAGTACTTC.

J is TRBJ1-2 and V is TRBV7-9; 7 bases agree with TRBD1. The CDR3 totals 12 residues. V trimming: 5 bases; J trimming: 6 bases; junction bases outside the gene matches: 3. The germline CDR1 and CDR2 sequences are SEHNR and FQNEAQ (reference sequence). The CDR3 here is CASSAGTDGYTF. CDR3 DNA: TGTGCCAGCAGCGCCGGGACAGATGGCTACACCTTC.

This clonotype was observed many times. The chain recombines TRBV6-1 with TRBJ2-7; D is unresolved. This CDR3 is built from 11 residues. Trimming pared 8 bases from V and 4 bases from J, leaving 9 bases between. CDR1 is MNHNS, CDR2 SASEGT, per germline. CDR3 loop: CASRTLYEQYV. The CDR3 bases are TGTGCCAGCCGGACGCTTTACGAGCAGTACGTC.

The chain combines TRBV25-1 with TRBJ2-7; tentative D call: TRBD2 (6 bases). Deletions cut 6 bases from V and 1 base from J, with 10 bases between. Looked up from germline, CDR1 is MGHDK and CDR2 is SYGVNS. This CDR3 contains 13 residues. CDR3 sequence: CASSGLHSYEQYV. The CDR3 DNA sequence: TGTGCCAGCAGCGGACTACATTCCTACGAGCAGTACGTC.

The CDR3 sequence: CASSDGSYEQYV. Written as DNA, the CDR3 is TGTGCCAGCAGTGATGGTTCTTACGAGCAGTACGTC. The chain joins TRBV2 to TRBJ2-7; D unresolved. Deletions cut 3 bases from V and 4 bases from J, with 7 bases between. The CDR3 consists of 12 residues. The germline V gene encodes CDR1 SNHLY and CDR2 FYNNEI.

In its sample, this clonotype was seen a few times. The chain employs TRBV5-1 and TRBJ1-1; 10 positions agree with TRBD1. The V and J ends lost 6 bases and 8 bases, in that order; junction bases with no gene match: 7. This CDR3 has 13 residues. Germline CDR1 is SGHRS and CDR2 is YFSETQ. CDR3: CASNPGTGVEAFF. The CDR3 DNA reads TGCGCCAGCAACCCGGGGACAGGGGTAGAAGCTTTCTTT.

The rearrangement joins TRBV6-1 to TRBJ1-3; a possible D gene is TRBD1 (6 bases). V was pared by 4 bases and J by 2 bases, with 9 bases between. The CDR3 totals 14 residues. Germline values: CDR1 MNHNS, CDR2 SASEGT. CDR3 sequence: CASSGRGAGNTIYF. As DNA, the CDR3 is TGTGCCAGCAGTGGCAGGGGAGCTGGAAACACCATATATTTT.

This clonotype has ten or more counts. V is TRBV7-3 and J is TRBJ2-5, with no clear D. The V gene lost 2 bases and the J gene lost 3 bases, with 7 bases spanning the gap. CDR1 is SGHTA and CDR2 is FQGTGA in the germline V gene. The CDR3 has 13 amino acids. The CDR3 nucleotides are TGTGCCAGCAGCTTATTGGCAGAAGAGACCCAGTACTTC. It translates to CASSLLAEETQYF.

The chain combines TRBV5-1 with TRBJ1-3; 7 nucleotides match TRBD1. Trimming at V came to 3 bases and at J to 6 bases, leaving 6 bases not matched to a gene. CDR1 and CDR2 (germline): SGHRS, YFSETQ. The CDR3 is made up of 14 amino acids. In DNA, the CDR3 is TGCGCCAGCAGCTCACAGGGGCCCGAAAACACCATATATTTT. Protein: CASSSQGPENTIYF.

With regard to this clonotype: One junction end does not reproduce the germline sequence, and a read error may be involved. The rearrangement uses TRBV4-1 and TRBJ2-3; 8 nucleotides align to TRBD2. Germline CDR1 MGHRA, CDR2 YSYEKL. The CDR3 sequence is 19 residues long. The CDR3 protein is CTSSHQANEAGGNTDTQYF. In DNA, the CDR3 is TGCACCAGCAGCCACCAGGCGAATGAGGCGGGAGGAAACACAGATACGCAGTATTTT.

The chain uses TRBV5-1 and TRBJ2-7; the D gene is possibly TRBD1 (6 bases). Germline CDR1 SGHRS, CDR2 YFSETQ. V was shortened by 2 bases and J by 0 bases, with 12 bases between the two germline ends. The CDR3 runs to 15 residues. The CDR3 sequence: CASSFGTGLSYEQYF. The CDR3 DNA is TGCGCCAGCAGCTTCGGTACAGGGCTCTCCTACGAGCAGTACTTC.

This clonotype was seen only a few times. The chain links TRBV6-2 or TRBV6-3 to TRBJ1-5, with D maybe TRBD1 (6 bases). The V end lost 5 bases, the J end lost 1 base, and 24 bases lay between the germline ends. This CDR3 comprises 19 residues. Germline lookup yields CDR1 MNHEY and CDR2 SVGEGT. For the CDR3, the DNA is TGTGCCAGCAGTACCCCCGACAGGTTTGATCGTTTCAGCAATCAGCCCCAGCATTTT. Its protein is CASSTPDRFDRFSNQPQHF.

V is TRBV11-2 and J is TRBJ2-5; D possibly corresponds to TRBD2 (5 bases). Germline V gene lookup returns CDR1 SGHAT and CDR2 FQNNGV. This CDR3 contains 13 residues. V was shortened by 5 bases and J by 5 bases, with 12 bases between the two germline ends. The CDR3 nucleotides read TGTGCCAGCAGCCGAACTAGGTTGGAGACCCAGTACTTC. Amino acid sequence: CASSRTRLETQYF.

The chain carries TRBV20-1 and TRBJ2-5; 9 bases fit TRBD2. Germline-derived CDR1 and CDR2 are DFQATT and SNEGSKA (reference sequence). The J segment lost 4 bases and the V segment lost 6 bases, leaving 6 bases of the junction unmatched. The CDR3 totals 13 residues. This CDR3 reads CSARTAGGETQYF. The CDR3 bases are TGCAGTGCCAGGACAGCGGGAGGAGAGACCCAGTACTTC.

The chain carries TRBV4-1 and TRBJ2-1, with 8 bases matching TRBD2. Trimming at V came to 4 bases and at J to 0 bases, leaving 11 bases not matched to a gene. Germline assignment: CDR1 MGHRA and CDR2 YSYEKL. The CDR3 has 18 amino acids. This CDR3 reads CASSPKPGGGSSYNEQFF. The CDR3 DNA reads TGCGCCAGCAGCCCCAAACCTGGCGGGGGGAGCTCCTACAATGAGCAGTTCTTC.

This clonotype was observed a handful of times. The chain has TRBV5-1 and TRBJ2-7, with D possibly matching TRBD2 (6 bases). Germline CDR1 reads SGHRS; CDR2 reads YFSETQ. The CDR3 sequence is 15 residues long. Trimming took 4 bases from V and 3 from J, leaving 17 bases between them. The CDR3 spells CASSRTLASNYEQYF. DNA for the CDR3: TGCGCCAGCAGCCGCACTCTAGCGTCTAACTACGAGCAGTACTTC.

Ten or more counts support this clonotype. The J gene is TRBJ1-5, the V gene TRBV20-1; D unclear. Germline CDR1 DFQATT, CDR2 SNEGSKA (reference sequence). This CDR3 contains 14 residues. V lost 5 bases and J lost 0, with 11 bases in between. CDR3 nucleotides: TGCAGTGCTTCCCAGGCTAGTAGCAATCAGCCCCAGCATTTT. Its protein is CSASQASSNQPQHF.